The present T cell receptor (beta chain) was sequenced within a study of T cells after yellow fever vaccination. This clonotype has just one count. The antigen is undetermined. This CDR3 has 14 residues. Per germline, CDR1 SGHNT and CDR2 YYREEE (reference sequence). The V and J ends lost 2 bases and 4 bases respectively, with 9 bases between them. Template switching by 5'RACE produced TCR cDNA, adding a universal primer site and UMIs. TCRdb re-analysed the 5' RACE reads in MiXCR, keeping a single row per CDR3 protein. The sample has 300,000 to 400,000 distinct CDR3 sequences, over 8% seen once. Study results and limitations: Subsequent booster samples again held most clones from primary vaccination (96% CD4, roughly 88% CD8).

This sequence joins TRBV5-4 and TRBJ2-2, with D unresolved. This specimen was PBMCs, taken on the day of the first yellow fever vaccination. The clonotype was recovered from a man aged 18 to 30 who received the YFV17D yellow fever vaccine. CDR3 loop: CASSFGLLTGELFF. The CDR3 region has the DNA TGTGCCAGCAGCTTTGGGCTCCTCACCGGGGAGCTGTTTTTT.